Below, one T cell receptor beta chain is given with its context. The data originate from a study of blood T cell repertoires in COVID-19. For the study at large: Sample material is recorded as cDNA or gDNA derived from T cells, B-cell-depleted T cells, or PBMCs.

Trimming took 10 bases from V and 6 from J; bases not matched to a gene: 16. Germline CDR1 LNHDA, CDR2 SQIVND (reference sequence). The CDR3 is 15 residues long. Cohort placement rested on clinical history that participants reported themselves. For recovered donors of Cohort 3, there were two negative PCRs, clearance, or symptom resolution. Methods used by the authors: The authors estimated nucleated cell counts from reference gene primer amplification. Sequencing used immunoSEQ multiplex PCR; TCRdb keeps in-frame clones, though not all of them. V and J calls and clone size follow that table, whereas D and trimming were derived from the DNA. The sample includes 350,000 to 450,000 clones, over 85% of them seen just once.

The V call is TRBV19, the J call TRBJ1-2; the match to TRBD1 covers 8 bases. Sequencing was carried out using PBMCs or T cells enriched from blood (not recorded which). The receptor comes from a woman aged 25 to 39 who had recovered from COVID-19. CDR3 nucleotides: TGTGCCACCCGGACAGGGCCCCTAAGCCTTGATGGCTACACCTTC. It is translated as CATRTGPLSLDGYTF.